This T cell receptor (beta chain) comes out of a study of T cells after yellow fever vaccination. The study, taken as a whole, reports: Detected again after the booster were most primary-vaccination clones, at 95% to 97% CD4 and more than 70% CD8. From the bulk population, abundant clonotypes could contaminate and appear within FACS-sorted repertoires. Few clonotypes appeared in both CD4 and CD8 compartments.

This clonotype came up many times. Antigen unknown. The CDR3 runs to 13 residues. Germline values: CDR1 SGHAT, CDR2 FQNNGV. V was trimmed by 3 bases and J by 5 bases, leaving 5 bases between them. In making TCR cDNA, 5'RACE template switching added a universal primer site and UMIs to it. TCRdb re-analysed the 5' RACE reads in MiXCR, keeping a single row per CDR3 protein. The sample yields under 400,000 distinct CDR3 sequences, about 12% seen once. V usage is TRBV11-2 and J usage is TRBJ1-6, with D unresolved. The specimen was CD4+ T cells sorted from PBMCs, collected 15 days after the yellow fever booster vaccination. This TCR derives from a man aged 18 to 30 who received the YFV17D yellow fever vaccine. The CDR3 DNA follows: TGTGCCAGCAGCTTTTCTGATAATTCACCCCTCCACTTT. It codes for CASSFSDNSPLHF. The variable domain in full, completed from reference TRBV11-2 and TRBJ1-6, reads EAGVAQSPRYKIIEKRQSVAFWCNPISGHATLYWYQQILGQGPKLLIQFQNNGVVDDSQLPKDRFSAERLKGVDSTLKIQPAKLEDSAVYLCASSFSDNSPLHFGNGTRLTVT.